These 24 T cell receptor beta chains share one sample of origin, sequenced in a study of shared clonotypes between healthy human individuals. It was CD45RO-negative cells, positively selected for CCR7, that made up naive CD8 cells, with terminally differentiated effector memory CD45RA+ cells excluded. TCRdb keeps only in-frame clones here, not all; method: immunoSEQ multiplex PCR. The repertoire consists of about 2.2 million clones, with around 93% occurring once and the leading ten covering 1.5% to 2%. Sequencing used naive CD8+ T cells from PBMCs. The receptors stem from a man between 18 and 29 years old in good health. Some clones in this sample may be carry-over from other donors' samples.

V gene TRBV7-9 combines with J gene TRBJ1-2; D not resolved. The CDR3 extends over 13 amino acids. Trimming cost V 7 bases and J 6 bases, with 15 bases left between them. Germline assignment: CDR1 SEHNR and CDR2 FQNEAQ (reference sequence). CDR3 DNA sequence: TGTGCCAGCAAAAAACCTCGGGTTGATGGCTACACCTTC. Its protein product is CASKKPRVDGYTF.

In its sample, this clone was seen a few times. The chain has TRBV19 and TRBJ1-5; TRBD1 agrees at 8 bases. Germline loops: CDR1 LNHDA, CDR2 SQIVND (reference sequence). The trim removed 6 bases at V and 1 base at J, leaving 5 bases unmatched. The CDR3 is made up of 15 amino acids. DNA of the CDR3: TGTGCCAGTAGCGGACAGGGAGGAAGCAATCAGCCCCAGCATTTT. It encodes CASSGQGGSNQPQHF.

On this clone itself: Other DNA sequences from this sample encode an identical CDR3 as well. CDR3 bases: TGTGCCAGCAGTTACGGGCGGGAGAGAGACGAGCAGTACTTC. It encodes CASSYGRERDEQYF. The chain uses TRBV6-6 and TRBJ2-7, with 7 bases fitting TRBD2. Germline V lookup: CDR1 MNHNY, CDR2 SVGAGI (reference sequence). V shed 2 bases and J 5 bases; nucleotides not matched to a gene: 6. The CDR3 spans 14 residues.

The rearrangement uses TRBV27 and TRBJ1-2; TRBD1 matches at 7 bases. This CDR3 has 16 residues. J lost 5 bases, V lost 0 bases, and 9 bases had no gene match. The germline CDR1 and CDR2 sequences are MNHEY and SMNVEV (reference sequence). This CDR3 reads CASSLSGGTVGYGYTF. CDR3 nucleotide sequence: TGTGCCAGCAGTTTATCGGGGGGGACAGTCGGGTATGGCTACACCTTC.

The chain combines TRBV4-3 with TRBJ2-2, with TRBD2 identical over 11 bases. Germline lookup yields CDR1 LGHNA and CDR2 YSLEER. This CDR3 spans 17 amino acids. Trimming took 4 bases from V and 2 from J; bases not matched to a gene: 6. The CDR3 region has the DNA TGCGCCAGCAGCCCGGTAGGGACTAGCGGAAACACCGGGGAGCTGTTTTTT. Residues: CASSPVGTSGNTGELFF.

The V call is TRBV4-1, the J call TRBJ1-1, with D possibly matching TRBD1 (5 bases). Deletions cut 4 bases from V and 1 base from J, with 10 bases between. The germline gives CDR1 MGHRA, CDR2 YSYEKL. CDR3 length equals 14 residues. CDR3 region: CASSPWDGNTEAFF. CDR3 coding DNA: TGCGCCAGCAGCCCGTGGGACGGGAACACTGAAGCTTTCTTT.

The table lists this clone with a count of one. This chain connects TRBV6-6 to TRBJ1-3; D is undetermined. V was pared by 8 bases and J by 4 bases, with 9 bases between. CDR1 is MNHNY, CDR2 SVGAGI, per germline (reference sequence). This CDR3 has 12 residues. CDR3 sequence reads: CASAEWGNTIYF. CDR3 nucleotides: TGTGCCAGCGCAGAATGGGGAAACACCATATATTTT.

The chain carries TRBV28 and TRBJ2-3, with a possible D match to TRBD2 (5 bases). V shed 4 bases and J shed 2 bases, with 16 bases lying between them. CDR1 MDHEN and CDR2 SYDVKM come from the germline V gene. This CDR3 is built from 16 residues. CDR3 loop: CASSSQLEANTDTQYF. For the CDR3, the DNA is TGTGCCAGCAGTTCCCAACTAGAAGCCAACACAGATACGCAGTATTTT.

V and J are TRBV7-9 and TRBJ2-7; D gene uncertain. Germline V gives CDR1 SEHNR, CDR2 FQNEAQ (reference sequence). The CDR3 has 13 residues. V lost 5 bases and J 2 bases, leaving 10 bases between the germline ends. The DNA of the CDR3 is TGTGCCAGCAGCCCGAGCCGAGCCTACGAGCAGTACTTC. Its protein is CASSPSRAYEQYF.

V and J are TRBV19 and TRBJ1-5, with unresolved D. In germline, CDR1 is LNHDA, CDR2 SQIVND (reference sequence). This CDR3 contains 12 residues. V lost 7 bases, J lost 4 bases, and 8 bases lay in between. Here the CDR3 reads CASNPLNQPQHF. CDR3 sequence (DNA): TGTGCCAGTAACCCGCTGAATCAGCCCCAGCATTTT.

The V and J genes are TRBV7-9 and TRBJ1-1, with unresolved D. This CDR3 is built from 13 residues. Germline CDR1 reads SEHNR; CDR2 reads FQNEAQ (reference sequence). Trimming took off 6 bases at V and 5 bases at J, with 13 bases between the two ends. In DNA, the CDR3 is TGTGCCAGCAGTTCGGTATGGGGAACTGAAGCTTTCTTT. Translated: CASSSVWGTEAFF.

The V and J genes are TRBV11-2 and TRBJ2-3; D possibly matches TRBD1 or TRBD2 (5 bases each). CDR1 is SGHAT, CDR2 FQNNGV, per germline. The CDR3 has 15 residues. Trimming shortened V by 1 base and J by 3 bases, and 11 bases separated the two germline ends. CDR3 nucleotide sequence: TGTGCCAGCAGCTTAGTTCCGGGACGAACAGATACGCAGTATTTT. Translation: CASSLVPGRTDTQYF. The full variable domain, its missing parts supplied by reference TRBV11-2 and TRBJ2-3, is EAGVAQSPRYKIIEKRQSVAFWCNPISGHATLYWYQQILGQGPKLLIQFQNNGVVDDSQLPKDRFSAERLKGVDSTLKIQPAKLEDSAVYLCASSLVPGRTDTQYFGPGTRLTVL.

The V and J genes are TRBV2 and TRBJ2-7; 7 bases align to TRBD2. There are 14 residues in the CDR3. V gave up 6 bases and J gave up 1 base; unmatched junction bases: 6. The V gene's germline CDR1 is SNHLY and CDR2 FYNNEI. The CDR3 spells CASSPWEGSYEQYF. For the CDR3, the DNA is TGTGCCAGCAGCCCCTGGGAGGGGTCCTACGAGCAGTACTTC.

CDR3 sequence reads: CATWGTSTYNEQFF. DNA of the CDR3: TGTGCCACCTGGGGGACTAGCACTTACAATGAGCAGTTCTTC. This sequence joins TRBV15 and TRBJ2-1, with 9 bases identical to TRBD2. Losses at the gene ends were 8 bases for V and 4 bases for J; bases not matched to a gene: 6. The CDR3 loop spans 14 amino acids. CDR1 and CDR2 (germline): LNHNV, YYDKDF (reference sequence).

This sequence joins TRBV27 and TRBJ2-7; the D is unclear. Trimming pared 4 bases from V and 3 bases from J, leaving 13 bases between. The CDR3 length is 14 residues. Germline CDR1 and CDR2: MNHEY and SMNVEV (reference sequence). CDR3 amino acids: CASSYQDSVYEQYF. DNA of the CDR3: TGTGCCAGCAGTTATCAAGACTCCGTCTACGAGCAGTACTTC.

The rearrangement links TRBV27 to TRBJ2-7; 12 bases line up with TRBD2. The CDR3 extends over 14 amino acids. Germline V gene data show CDR1 as MNHEY and CDR2 as SMNVEV (reference sequence). V lost 7 bases, J lost 5 bases, and 6 bases stayed unmatched. The CDR3 sequence is CASTTSGRRHEQYF. CDR3 in DNA: TGTGCCAGCACCACTAGCGGGAGGCGCCACGAGCAGTACTTC.

The gene calls are TRBV4-1 and TRBJ2-5, with 10 bases fitting TRBD1. In germline, CDR1 is MGHRA, CDR2 YSYEKL. V lost 2 bases and J lost 5; bases outside the gene matches: 5. CDR3 length: 15 amino acids. The CDR3 DNA follows: TGCGCCAGCAGCCAATGGACAGGGGGAGGCGAGACCCAGTACTTC. Protein product: CASSQWTGGGETQYF.

J is TRBJ2-1 and V is TRBV7-6; D gene ambiguous. Per the germline V gene, CDR1 is SGHVS and CDR2 is FNYEAQ. Deletions cut 5 bases from V and 3 bases from J, with 8 bases between. The CDR3 is 13 residues long. The chain's CDR3 is CASSLVDYNEQFF. The CDR3 bases are TGTGCCAGCAGCCTCGTCGACTACAATGAGCAGTTCTTC.

The chain uses TRBV6-5 and TRBJ2-6, with D unclear. In germline, CDR1 is MNHEY, CDR2 SVGAGI. Deletions cut 6 bases from V and 0 bases from J, with 9 bases between. This CDR3 comprises 15 residues. CDR3 DNA: TGTGCCAGCAGGGACGAAGACTCTGGGGCCAACGTCCTGACTTTC. It codes for CASRDEDSGANVLTF.

V is TRBV7-6 and J is TRBJ2-1, with 9 bases aligning to TRBD2. J was trimmed by 6 bases and V by 1 base; bases with no gene match: 7. The CDR3 contains 16 residues. Germline CDR1 is SGHVS and CDR2 is FNYEAQ. The CDR3 spells CASSLGGGLALNEQFF. The CDR3 bases are TGTGCCAGCAGCTTAGGGGGGGGACTAGCTCTCAATGAGCAGTTCTTC.

V usage is TRBV4-3 and J usage is TRBJ2-5; no clear D. This CDR3 is 17 amino acids long. The germline V gene encodes CDR1 LGHNA and CDR2 YSLEER. V dropped 0 bases and J dropped 2 bases, with 16 bases sitting between them. The chain's CDR3 is CASSQDPFPTQQETQYF. The CDR3 nucleotides are TGCGCCAGCAGCCAAGACCCCTTTCCAACACAGCAAGAGACCCAGTACTTC.

On this clone itself: The sample carries other DNA sequences with the same CDR3. The genes are TRBV27 and TRBJ2-7, with 10 bases lining up with TRBD2. The germline V gene has CDR1 MNHEY and CDR2 SMNVEV (reference sequence). The CDR3 extends over 14 amino acids. V dropped 6 bases and J dropped 4; count of bases not matched to a gene: 6. The CDR3 here is CASSLGTSAYEQYF. CDR3 coding DNA: TGTGCCAGCAGCCTAGGGACTAGCGCTTACGAGCAGTACTTC.

Only one count was recorded for this clone. V gene TRBV7-8 combines with J gene TRBJ2-1; D ambiguous. Germline CDR1 and CDR2: SGHVS and FQNEAQ. V shed 3 bases and J shed 5 bases, with 11 bases lying between them. The CDR3 has 14 amino acids. This CDR3 is CASSFRDGDNEQFF. Written as DNA, the CDR3 is TGTGCCAGCAGCTTCAGAGACGGAGACAATGAGCAGTTCTTC. Variable domain in full (rest from reference TRBV7-8 and TRBJ2-1): GAGVSQSPRYKVAKRGQDVALRCDPISGHVSLFWYQQALGQGPEFLTYFQNEAQLDKSGLPSDRFFAERPEGSVSTLKIQRTQQEDSAVYLCASSFRDGDNEQFFGPGTRLTVL.

The chain recombines TRBV10-2 with TRBJ2-7, with unresolved D. This CDR3 contains 13 residues. The germline V gene encodes CDR1 WSHSY and CDR2 SAAADI. Deletions cut 5 bases from V and 5 bases from J, with 13 bases between. This chain's CDR3 is CASSRPYMHEQYF. As DNA, the CDR3 is TGCGCCAGCAGTCGACCGTATATGCACGAGCAGTACTTC.